This TCR beta chain was recovered during a study of blood T cell repertoires in COVID-19. Sequenced by immunoSEQ multiplex PCR; TCRdb stores in-frame clones only, minus some. This sample yields a few hundred thousand clones, of which about 89% are seen a single time; more than 1% belongs to the top ten. Germline trimming cut 5 bases from V and 6 bases from J; bases unmatched to any gene: 13. The length of the CDR3 is 16 residues. Looked up from germline, CDR1 is SGHAT and CDR2 is FQDESV (reference sequence). Source material: peripheral blood. This clonotype originated in a man aged 35 to 55 with acute or convalescent COVID-19. The chain employs TRBV11-1 and TRBJ2-1; 7 positions agree with TRBD2. Here the CDR3 reads CASSPYSLAVSNEQFF. CDR3 coding DNA: TGTGCCAGCAGCCCCTATTCTCTAGCGGTCTCCAATGAGCAGTTCTTC.